The rows below give T cell receptor beta chains drawn from one sample of a study of tumor-infiltrating lymphocytes in primary liver carcinoma. TCRdb re-called the multiplex PCR reads through MiXCR, storing one row per CDR3 protein. This table has around 120,000 distinct CDR3 sequences, approximately 68% appearing once. Specimen: tumor-adjacent normal liver tissue. Every receptor here comes from a woman aged 60-75 years with primary liver carcinoma and hepatitis B virus infection. Both conserved end residues are part of each CDR3. D genes are given only for firm matches. Only part of the rows carry a size: once, few, many, or a class if the clone is expanded.

TRBD2,NA,TRBV5-1,TRBJ2-6,TGCGCCAGCAGGGGCCAGGTTCGGACACCTACCGGGACTAGCGGATCCTCTGGGGCCAACGTCCTGACTTTC,CASRGQVRTPTGTSGSSGANVLTF
NA,NA,TRBV28,TRBJ2-4,TGTGCTAGCATCGTGGGGCTAGCCAAAAACATTCAGTACTTC,CASIVGLAKNIQYF
NA,few,TRBV28,TRBJ2-5,TGTGTCAGCAGTTTAGGAGGTTGGGAGACCCAGTACTTC,CVSSLGGWETQYF
NA,many,TRBV5-4,TRBJ2-1,TGTGCCAGCAGCTTGGGCGGGCTAGGTGTCAATGAGCAGTTCTTC,CASSLGGLGVNEQFF
TRBD1,NA,TRBV14,TRBJ1-1,TGTGCCAGCAGTCATAACAGGGGTGGGTGGAACACTGAAGCTTTCTTT,CASSHNRGGWNTEAFF
NA,many,TRBV10-3,TRBJ1-5,TGTGCCATCAGTGAGCGGGGGGATAGCAATCAGCCCCAGCATTTT,CAISERGDSNQPQHF
NA,many,TRBV7-9,TRBJ2-7,TGTGCCAGCAGCTTAGCGTTAAGGGGCGAGCAGTACTTC,CASSLALRGEQYF
NA,NA,TRBV28,TRBJ2-1,TGTGCCAGCCCTCCCTTCGACAAATTACAGTACAATGAACAGTTCTTC,CASPPFDKLQYNEQFF
TRBD2,few,TRBV28,TRBJ2-1,TGTGCCAGCAGTTCAAGACTAGCGGGAGGGGTCGGTGAGCAGTTCTTC,CASSSRLAGGVGEQFF
TRBD2,NA,TRBV6-5,TRBJ2-1,TGTGCCAGCAGTTACTCGACTAGCGGGATAAGTGTGGAGTTCTTC,CASSYSTSGISVEFF
NA,NA,TRBV4-2,TRBJ1-1,TGTGCCAGCAGCCGATCGGAGAGTGGGGGAACAGAAGCTTTCTTT,CASSRSESGGTEAFF
NA,few,TRBV19,TRBJ2-2,TGTGCCAGTAGGTCCCAGGGGTTTTTCTCCGGGGAGCTGTTTTTT,CASRSQGFFSGELFF
NA,NA,TRBV4-1,TRBJ2-3,TGCGCCAGCAGCCAACCGCCTGGCCGCCAAATCACAGATACGCAGTATTTT,CASSQPPGRQITDTQYF
TRBD1,NA,TRBV28,TRBJ2-7,TGTGCCAGCTACCGCGGACAGGACCCCTACGAGCAGTACTTC,CASYRGQDPYEQYF
NA,NA,TRBV5-1,TRBJ2-7,TGCGCCAGTAGCCCCGGGACGATGAGCTCCTACGAGCAGTGCTTC,CASSPGTMSSYEQCF
NA,NA,TRBV6-5,TRBJ2-1,TGTGCCAGCAGTTACGAATCGTCCTCGATACTAAACGATGAGCAGTTCTTC,CASSYESSSILNDEQFF
TRBD1,many,TRBV4-1,TRBJ2-7,TGCGCCAGCAGCCAAGGGACAGGGGGGGAATACGAGCAGTACTTC,CASSQGTGGEYEQYF
NA,few,TRBV9,TRBJ2-5,TGTGCCAGCAGCTCAGGGACCCACCAAGAGACCCAGTACTTC,CASSSGTHQETQYF
NA,NA,TRBV12-3/TRBV12-4,TRBJ2-1,TGTGTCAGCAGTCCCGGAAACAATGAGCAGCTCTTC,CVSSPGNNEQLF
NA,NA,TRBV11-2,TRBJ2-2,TGTGCCAGCAGTGACGGACGCAACGTGAACACCGGGGAGCTGTTTTTT,CASSDGRNVNTGELFF
TRBD2,NA,TRBV11-3,TRBJ2-1,TGTGTCAGCAGCCCCTTAGGACTAGCGGGATTGTCCTACAATGAGCAGTTCTTC,CVSSPLGLAGLSYNEQFF
NA,few,TRBV6-5,TRBJ1-1,TGTGCCAGCACTGAGGGAACTTACACTGAAGCTTTCTTT,CASTEGTYTEAFF
TRBD2,NA,TRBV12-3/TRBV12-4,TRBJ2-7,TGTGCCAGCAGCTACCTGGCTAGCGGGGTTCCCTACGAGCAGTACTTC,CASSYLASGVPYEQYF
TRBD1,NA,TRBV11-2,TRBJ2-2,TGCGCCAGCAGCACCTTGACAGGGGGGTCGTCCCGGGAGTTGTTTTTT,CASSTLTGGSSRELFF
TRBD2,NA,TRBV11-2,TRBJ2-3,TGTGCCAGCAGCCAGGGACTAGTCCCTAGCATAGATGCGCAGTATTTT,CASSQGLVPSIDAQYF
NA,many,TRBV12-3/TRBV12-4,TRBJ2-3,TGTGCCAGCAGTTTATTGGCGACAGATACGCAGTATTTT,CASSLLATDTQYF
NA,NA,TRBV6-5,TRBJ2-6,TGTGTCAGCAGTTTAGACGGGTCTGGGGCCAACGTCTTGACTTTC,CVSSLDGSGANVLTF
NA,NA,TRBV29-1,TRBJ2-2,TGCTGCGTTGAAATGGCCAGCACCTGGGAGCTGTTTTTT,CCVEMASTWELFF
NA,NA,TRBV6-5,TRBJ2-2,TGTGCCAGCAGTCTGGTCAGGGAGGCCGGGGAGCTGCTTTTT,CASSLVREAGELLF